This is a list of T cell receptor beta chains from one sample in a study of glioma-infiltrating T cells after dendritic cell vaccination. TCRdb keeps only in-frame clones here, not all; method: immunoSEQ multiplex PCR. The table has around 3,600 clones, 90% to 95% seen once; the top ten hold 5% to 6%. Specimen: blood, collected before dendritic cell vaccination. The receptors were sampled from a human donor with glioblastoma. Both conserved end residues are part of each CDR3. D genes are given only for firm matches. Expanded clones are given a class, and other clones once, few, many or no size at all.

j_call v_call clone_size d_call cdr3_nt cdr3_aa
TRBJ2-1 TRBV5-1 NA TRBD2 TGCGCCAGCAGCCCCATCCCGGGAGGGAACAATGAGCAGTTCTTC CASSPIPGGNNEQFF
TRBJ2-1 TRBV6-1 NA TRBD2 TGTGCCAGCAGTGAAGGGGCTAGCGGGAGGGGTGGTGAGCAGTTCTTC CASSEGASGRGGEQFF
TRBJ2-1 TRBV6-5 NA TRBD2 TGTGCCAGCAGTTACGGGGGACTAGCGGCTCACAATGAGCAGTTCTTC CASSYGGLAAHNEQFF
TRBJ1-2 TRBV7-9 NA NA TGTGCCAGCAGCTTAGAGCCCGACTTAATGATGAGGGATGGCTACACCTTC CASSLEPDLMMRDGYTF
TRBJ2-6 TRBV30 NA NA TGTGCCTGGAGTGGGTTGGGTAGCTCGAGTTCTGGGGCCAACGTCCTGACTTTC CAWSGLGSSSSGANVLTF
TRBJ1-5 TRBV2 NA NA TGTGCCAGCAGCGAGCAAGGGGGAGGCAATCAGCCCCAGCATTTT CASSEQGGGNQPQHF
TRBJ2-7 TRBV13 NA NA TGTGCCAGCAGCCCCCGGGACTTCGGGTCCTACGAGCAGTACTTC CASSPRDFGSYEQYF
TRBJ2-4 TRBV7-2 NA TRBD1 TGTGCCAGCAGCCACCCGGACAGGAGCAAAAACATTCAGTACTTC CASSHPDRSKNIQYF
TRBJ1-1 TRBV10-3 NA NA TGTGCCATCAGCACGACAGCCACTGAAGCTTTCTTT CAISTTATEAFF
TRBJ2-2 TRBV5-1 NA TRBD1 TGCGCCAGCAGCTTGGGGCGGACAGGGGATCCCGGGGAGCTGTTTTTT CASSLGRTGDPGELFF
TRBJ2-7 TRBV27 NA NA TGTGCCAGCACCGACTCCTTCTCCTACGAGCAGTACTTC CASTDSFSYEQYF
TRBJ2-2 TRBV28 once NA TGTGCCAGCAGTTTTTTGAGTACCGGGGAGCTGTTTTTT CASSFLSTGELFF
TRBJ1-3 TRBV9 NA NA TGTGCCAGCAGCGTTGAGGGCTCTGGAAACACCATATATTTT CASSVEGSGNTIYF
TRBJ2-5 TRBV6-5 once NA TGTGCCAGCAGTTACTCTCCGGGTCCTAGAGAGACCCAGTACTTC CASSYSPGPRETQYF
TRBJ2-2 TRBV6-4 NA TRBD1 TGTGCCAGCGGGACAGCGGACACCGGGGAGCTGTTTTTT CASGTADTGELFF
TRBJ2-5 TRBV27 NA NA TGTGCCAGCAGTTTATCTAGGAGGGAACGGGAGACCCAGTACTTC CASSLSRRERETQYF
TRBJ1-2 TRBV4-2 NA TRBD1 TGTGCCAGCAGCCGAGACAGGGAGGGAGGCTACACCTTC CASSRDREGGYTF
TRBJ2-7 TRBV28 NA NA TGTGCCAGCGGACACCAGTACGAGCAGTACTTC CASGHQYEQYF
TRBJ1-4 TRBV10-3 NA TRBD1 TGTGCCATCAGTCCGGGACAGGGGAAAAATGAAAAACTGTTTTTT CAISPGQGKNEKLFF
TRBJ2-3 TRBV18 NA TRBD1 TGTGCCAGCTCACCCTGGGACAGGGGGCTCCCCACAGATACGCAGTATTTT CASSPWDRGLPTDTQYF
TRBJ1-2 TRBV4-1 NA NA TGCGCCAGCAGCCAAGTAGCGGGCAGGGTGAACTATGGCTACACCTTC CASSQVAGRVNYGYTF
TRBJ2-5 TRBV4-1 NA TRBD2 TGCGCCAGCAGCCACGTAGTAGCGGGAGTGTGGGAGACCCAGTACTTC CASSHVVAGVWETQYF
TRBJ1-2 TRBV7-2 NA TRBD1 TGTGCCAGCAGCGTATACAGGGGCGACTATGGCTACACCTTC CASSVYRGDYGYTF
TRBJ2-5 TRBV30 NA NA TGTGCCTGGAGTGTAGGGGCGGGAACCATCCAAGAGACCCAGTACTTC CAWSVGAGTIQETQYF
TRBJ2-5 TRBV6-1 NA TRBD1 TGTGCCAGCAGTAGGACAGGACCTACGGAGACCCAGTACTTC CASSRTGPTETQYF
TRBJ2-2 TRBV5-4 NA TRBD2 TGTGCCAGCCCTCGGGGGGGGAACACCGGGGAGCTGTTTTTT CASPRGGNTGELFF
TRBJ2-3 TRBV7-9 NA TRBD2 TGTGCCAGCAGCGGCCGGGAAGCGGGAGTGTATTTT CASSGREAGVYF
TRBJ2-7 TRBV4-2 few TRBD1 TGTGCCAGCAGCCGAGGGGACAGCAGTTCCTACGAGCAGTACTTC CASSRGDSSSYEQYF
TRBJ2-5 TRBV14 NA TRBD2 TGTGCCAGCAGCCCTTTAGCGGGAGTTGTAAAGACCCAGTACTTC CASSPLAGVVKTQYF
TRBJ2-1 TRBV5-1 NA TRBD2 TGCGCCAGCAGCTCGGGGGGCAATGAGCAGTTCTTC CASSSGGNEQFF
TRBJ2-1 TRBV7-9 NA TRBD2 TGTGCCAGCAGCACCGGACTAGCCGAGCAGTTCTTC CASSTGLAEQFF
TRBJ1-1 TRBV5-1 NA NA TGCGCCAGCAGCTTGTTTGAGGGGGTGAACACTGAAGCTTTCTTT CASSLFEGVNTEAFF
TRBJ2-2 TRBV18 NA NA TGTGCCAGCTCACCAAGATCCGGGAAAACGGGGAATTCGGGGGCCGGGGAGCTGTTTTTT CASSPRSGKTGNSGAGELFF
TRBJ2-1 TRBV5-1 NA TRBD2 TGCGCCAGCAGCTTGGTACTAGCGGATTACAATGAGCAGTTCTTC CASSLVLADYNEQFF
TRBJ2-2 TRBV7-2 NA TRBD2 TGTGCCAGCAGCTTTCTGGGCGGGAGGGCGGTCACCGGGGAGCTGTTTTTT CASSFLGGRAVTGELFF
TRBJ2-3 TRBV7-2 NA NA TGTGCCAGCAGCTCCAGAACAGATACGCAGTATTTT CASSSRTDTQYF
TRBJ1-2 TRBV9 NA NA TGTGCCAGCAGCGCGGGGGGCAACTATGGCTACACCTTC CASSAGGNYGYTF
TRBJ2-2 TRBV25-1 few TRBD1 TGTGCCAGCATCCGAGGGGGGACAGGGAACACCGGGGAGCTGTTTTTT CASIRGGTGNTGELFF
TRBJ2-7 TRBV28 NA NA TGTGCCAGCAGTTATGGAGACAGTTCCTACGAGCAGTACTTC CASSYGDSSYEQYF
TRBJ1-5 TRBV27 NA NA TGTGCCAGCAGTTTATCGGGGGCCCCTGTTTTGGGTCAGCCCCAGCATTTT CASSLSGAPVLGQPQHF
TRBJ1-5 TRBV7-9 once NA TGTGCCAGCAGCGGCCCCGGGAGTGGCAATCAGCCCCAGCATTTT CASSGPGSGNQPQHF
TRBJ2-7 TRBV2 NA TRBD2 TGTGCCAGCAGAGGACTAGCAACCTACGAGCAGTACTTC CASRGLATYEQYF
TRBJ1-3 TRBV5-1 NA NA TGCGCCAGCAGCTTTCACATAAAGCCCCATGCAGGTAACTCTGGAAACACCATATATTTT CASSFHIKPHAGNSGNTIYF
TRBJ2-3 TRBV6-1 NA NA TGTGCCAGCAGTGGATCCCTTTTGCAGGGTACGCAGTATTTT CASSGSLLQGTQYF
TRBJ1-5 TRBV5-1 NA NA TGCGCCAGCAGCTTGGGGCAGGGTAGTCAGCCCCAGCATTTT CASSLGQGSQPQHF
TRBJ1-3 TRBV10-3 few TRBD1 TGTGCCGTCAAGGGACAGGGGGGCCTCTCTGGAAACACCATATATTTT CAVKGQGGLSGNTIYF